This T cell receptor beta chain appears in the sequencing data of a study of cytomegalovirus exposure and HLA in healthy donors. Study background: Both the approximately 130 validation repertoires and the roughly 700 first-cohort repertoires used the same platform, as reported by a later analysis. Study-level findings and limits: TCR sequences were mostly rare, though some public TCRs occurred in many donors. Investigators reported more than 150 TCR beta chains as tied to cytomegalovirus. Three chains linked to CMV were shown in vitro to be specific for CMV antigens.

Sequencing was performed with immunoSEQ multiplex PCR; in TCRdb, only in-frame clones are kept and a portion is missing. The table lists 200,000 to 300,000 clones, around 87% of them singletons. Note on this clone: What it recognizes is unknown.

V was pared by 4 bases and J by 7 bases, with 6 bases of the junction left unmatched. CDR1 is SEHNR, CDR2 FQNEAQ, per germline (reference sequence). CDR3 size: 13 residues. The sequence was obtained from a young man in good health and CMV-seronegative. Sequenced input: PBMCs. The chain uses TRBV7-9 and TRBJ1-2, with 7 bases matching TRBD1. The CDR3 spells CASSSFDRAGYTF. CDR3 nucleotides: TGTGCCAGCAGCTCTTTCGACAGGGCTGGCTACACCTTC.